The 28 T cell receptor beta chains below all came from one sample that was sequenced in a study of cytomegalovirus exposure and HLA in healthy donors. In the PCR, 60 Vbeta and 13 Jbeta primers were used. Sequenced by immunoSEQ multiplex PCR; TCRdb stores in-frame clones only, minus some. Of 150,000 to 200,000 clones listed, roughly 85% are singletons. Material: PBMCs. The receptors here all came from a male donor in good health and CMV-seropositive.

On this clone itself: The junction departs from the called germline gene at one end, perhaps through a read error. The chain joins TRBV27 to TRBJ2-7; TRBD1 matches at 7 bases. The CDR3 covers 11 residues. In germline, CDR1 is MNHEY, CDR2 SMNVEV (reference sequence). The CDR3 nucleotides are TGTGCCACCAGTACAGGGGACGAGCAGTACTTC. Its protein is CATSTGDEQYF.

The V call is TRBV15, the J call TRBJ1-2; D is undetermined. Trimming took off 4 bases at V and 6 bases at J, with 9 bases between the two ends. The CDR3 sequence is 12 residues long. CDR1 and CDR2 (germline): LNHNV, YYDKDF (reference sequence). This CDR3 is CATSTDTDGYTF. Written as DNA, the CDR3 is TGTGCCACCAGCACCGACACAGATGGCTACACCTTC.

This chain joins TRBV5-5 and TRBJ2-7; D remains ambiguous. The CDR3 runs to 11 residues. The germline gives CDR1 SGHKS, CDR2 YYEKEE (reference sequence). Trimming cost V 0 bases and J 4 bases, with 2 bases left between them. DNA of the CDR3: TGTGCCAGCAGCTTGGCGTACGAGCAGTACTTC. It translates to CASSLAYEQYF.

The chain recombines TRBV27 with TRBJ1-3; tentative D call: TRBD1 (6 bases). Trimming removed 4 bases from V and 0 bases from J, with 10 bases in between. This CDR3 contains 15 residues. Germline V gene data show CDR1 as MNHEY and CDR2 as SMNVEV (reference sequence). The DNA for the CDR3 is TGTGCCAGCAGTTCGTTGGACAGCTCTGGAAACACCATATATTTT. Protein product: CASSSLDSSGNTIYF.

V is TRBV19 and J is TRBJ1-3, with a weak D call TRBD1 (5 bases). CDR1 and CDR2 (germline): LNHDA, SQIVND (reference sequence). Trimming removed 4 bases from V and 0 bases from J, with 10 bases in between. The CDR3 totals 15 residues. CDR3 in DNA: TGTGCCAGTAGTAGACAGCTGAGCTCTGGAAACACCATATATTTT. It translates to CASSRQLSSGNTIYF.

This clone was detected only once. The chain employs TRBV27 and TRBJ2-3, with 14 bases that match TRBD2. This CDR3 is built from 16 residues. The V gene end was trimmed by 6 bases and the J gene end by 4 bases; junction bases not matched to a gene: 6. Germline values: CDR1 MNHEY, CDR2 SMNVEV (reference sequence). The CDR3 spells CASSHGTSGSADTQYF. CDR3 DNA sequence: TGTGCCAGCAGCCACGGGACTAGCGGGAGCGCAGATACGCAGTATTTT.

This clone has a single count. The chain carries TRBV19 and TRBJ2-1, with 11 bases fitting TRBD2. V lost 7 bases to trimming and J lost 10 bases; unmatched junction nucleotides: 9. CDR1 is LNHDA, CDR2 SQIVND, per germline (reference sequence). CDR3 length: 14 residues. CDR3 sequence (DNA): TGTGCCAGTACCCGGACTAGCGGGTCACGGGAGCAGTTCTTC. This codes for CASTRTSGSREQFF.

A note on this clone: One end of the junction varies from germline; a read error may be responsible. CDR3 protein: CASSRVLRQANF. In DNA form, the CDR3 reads TGTGCCAGCAGCCGCGTATTACGACAGGCGAACTTC. The chain couples TRBV7-2 to TRBJ2-5; D perhaps matches TRBD1 (6 bases). The CDR3 loop spans 12 amino acids. Germline CDR1 reads SGHTA; CDR2 reads FQGNSA.

The chain couples TRBV27 to TRBJ2-6, with D hard to call. V dropped 4 bases and J dropped 1 base, with 11 bases sitting between them. This CDR3 is 16 amino acids long. Germline V lookup: CDR1 MNHEY, CDR2 SMNVEV (reference sequence). CDR3 nucleotide sequence: TGTGCCAGCAGTTCACTAAGCCAATCTGGGGCCAACGTCCTGACTTTC. Translating it yields CASSSLSQSGANVLTF.

This chain connects TRBV13 to TRBJ1-1; maybe TRBD1 (6 bases). Trimming shortened V by 5 bases and J by 3 bases, and 13 bases separated the two germline ends. CDR1 is PRHDT, CDR2 FYEKMQ, per germline (reference sequence). The CDR3 is 14 residues long. CDR3 amino acids: CASSLTKGDTEAFF. The DNA of the CDR3 is TGTGCCAGCAGCCTAACGAAGGGGGACACTGAAGCTTTCTTT.

This rearrangement joins TRBV28 to TRBJ1-5, with TRBD1 as a possible D gene (6 bases). Trimming took 6 bases from V and 0 from J, leaving 12 bases between them. Germline CDR1 is MDHEN and CDR2 is SYDVKM. The CDR3 consists of 15 residues. The CDR3 region is CASREGQFSNQPQHF. For the CDR3, the DNA is TGTGCCAGCAGGGAAGGACAGTTTAGCAATCAGCCCCAGCATTTT.

This chain joins TRBV30 and TRBJ2-7; D ambiguous. The germline CDR1 and CDR2 sequences are GTSNPN and SVGIG (reference sequence). This CDR3 spans 11 amino acids. With 1 base removed from V and 2 bases from J, the gap between germline ends came to 3 bases. CDR3 bases: TGTGCCTGGAGTGGAGCCTACGAGCAGTACTTC. This translates into CAWSGAYEQYF.

The chain is built from TRBV5-1 and TRBJ1-2; perhaps TRBD1 as D (5 bases). The ends were cut back, 4 bases at V and 8 bases at J, with 18 bases in the middle. This CDR3 has 14 residues. CDR1 is SGHRS and CDR2 is YFSETQ in the germline V gene. In nucleotides, the CDR3 is TGCGCCAGCAGCCAATCGGACGGGAGGGGCGGCTACACCTTC. It yields the protein CASSQSDGRGGYTF.

This chain uses TRBV27 with TRBJ1-1; TRBD1 matches 7 bases. Germline CDR1 and CDR2: MNHEY and SMNVEV (reference sequence). The CDR3 loop spans 16 amino acids. With V trimmed by 4 bases and J by 0 bases, 8 bases remained unmatched. The CDR3 DNA follows: TGTGCCAGCAGTTCGGACAGGATAAAAATGAACACTGAAGCTTTCTTT. It is translated as CASSSDRIKMNTEAFF.

The chain links TRBV7-6 to TRBJ2-7, with D perhaps TRBD2 (7 bases). V was pared by 5 bases and J by 4 bases, with 15 bases between. This CDR3 contains 14 residues. Germline V gene sequence: CDR1 SGHVS, CDR2 FNYEAQ. CDR3 sequence: CASSRLQGGYEQYF. CDR3 in DNA: TGTGCCAGCAGCCGGTTACAGGGAGGGTACGAGCAGTACTTC.

V usage is TRBV28 and J usage is TRBJ2-3; 11 bases agree with TRBD2. The J segment lost 3 bases and the V segment lost 5 bases, leaving 7 bases of the junction unmatched. The CDR3 length is 16 residues. Germline V gene lookup returns CDR1 MDHEN and CDR2 SYDVKM. CDR3: CASSPSGTSGTDTQYF. Written as DNA, the CDR3 is TGTGCCAGCAGTCCCTCAGGGACTAGCGGAACAGATACGCAGTATTTT.

The CDR3 DNA follows: TGTGCCATCAGTGAGGATAGCGGAAACACCGGGGAGCTGTTTTTT. Its translation is CAISEDSGNTGELFF. V and J are TRBV10-3 and TRBJ2-2, with TRBD2 as a possible D gene (6 bases). The V end lost 2 bases, the J end lost 2 bases, and 9 bases lay between the germline ends. The length of the CDR3 is 15 residues. Germline V gene data show CDR1 as ENHRY and CDR2 as SYGVKD.

V and J are TRBV14 and TRBJ1-1; D gene uncertain. The V and J ends lost 6 bases and 0 bases respectively, with 11 bases between them. Per germline, CDR1 SGHDN and CDR2 FVKESK. This CDR3 region has 14 residues. The CDR3 protein is CASRSYGVNTEAFF. The CDR3 nucleotides read TGTGCCAGCAGGTCGTACGGGGTGAACACTGAAGCTTTCTTT.

The V call is TRBV5-1, the J call TRBJ2-5; the D is unclear. The CDR3 loop spans 16 amino acids. V was shortened by 0 bases and J by 4 bases, with 16 bases between the two germline ends. Germline CDR1 SGHRS, CDR2 YFSETQ. CDR3 loop: CASSLGDLWAGETQYF. As DNA, the CDR3 is TGCGCCAGCAGCTTGGGCGACCTGTGGGCTGGAGAGACCCAGTACTTC.

The CDR3 coding sequence is TGTGCCAGCAGCGGTAGGGGGGGCGAAACGAGAAACACCATATATTTT. It yields the protein CASSGRGGETRNTIYF. The chain uses TRBV28 and TRBJ1-3; perhaps TRBD1 as D (6 bases). The germline V and J ends were trimmed by 6 bases and 5 bases, with 20 bases remaining between them. Germline lookup yields CDR1 MDHEN and CDR2 SYDVKM. This CDR3 comprises 16 residues. Full variable domain (outside the CDR3, taken from reference TRBV28 and TRBJ1-3): DVKVTQSSRYLVKRTGEKVFLECVQDMDHENMFWYRQDPGLGLRLIYFSYDVKMKEKGDIPEGYSVSREKKERFSLILESASTNQTSMYLCASSGRGGETRNTIYFGEGSWLTVV.

The table lists this clone with a count of one. The chain combines TRBV10-3 with TRBJ2-7; the match to TRBD2 covers 10 bases. The CDR3 extends over 14 amino acids. CDR1 is ENHRY, CDR2 SYGVKD, per germline. V was pared by 10 bases and J by 0 bases, with 6 bases of the junction left unmatched. CDR3 nucleotide sequence: TGTGCCACCTGCTCTAGCGGGAGCTCCTACGAGCAGTACTTC. This gives the protein CATCSSGSSYEQYF.

The genes are TRBV6-6 and TRBJ1-5, with TRBD1 matching over 7 bases. J was trimmed by 7 bases and V by 6 bases; bases with no gene match: 12. Germline CDR1 is MNHNY and CDR2 is SVGAGI (reference sequence). The CDR3 length is 15 residues. The CDR3 spells CASRNPTGLLQPQHF. The CDR3 DNA reads as TGTGCCAGCAGGAACCCGACAGGGCTGTTACAGCCCCAGCATTTT.

The rearrangement joins TRBV6-1 to TRBJ1-4, with 9 nucleotides matching TRBD1. From germline, CDR1 is MNHNS and CDR2 SASEGT. Trimming cost V 6 bases and J 5 bases; bases outside gene matches: 1. CDR3 length: 13 residues. As DNA, the CDR3 is TGTGCCAGCAGAGGGACAGGGAATGAAAAACTGTTTTTT. Its protein product is CASRGTGNEKLFF.

The V call is TRBV28, the J call TRBJ1-5, with 9 bases fitting TRBD1. The J segment lost 0 bases and the V segment lost 11 bases, leaving 8 bases of the junction unmatched. The CDR3 has 15 residues. Germline-derived CDR1 and CDR2 are MDHEN and SYDVKM. In DNA form, the CDR3 reads TGTGCCGGTGGACAGGGGCAATATAGCAATCAGCCCCAGCATTTT. This translates into CAGGQGQYSNQPQHF.

A note on this clone: Sequence at one end of the junction differs from germline and may be a read error. This same CDR3 is encoded by further DNA sequences in the sample. The rearrangement joins TRBV4-1 to TRBJ2-1; 10 bases are shared with TRBD1. This CDR3 comprises 19 residues. Germline assignment: CDR1 MGHRA and CDR2 YSYEKL. In DNA, the CDR3 is TGCGCCAGCAGCCAAAGGACAGGGGGAATGCTAGCCTCCTACAATGAGCAATTCTTC. Protein: CASSQRTGGMLASYNEQFF.

The chain links TRBV4-1 to TRBJ1-6; 10 bases fit TRBD1. This CDR3 is built from 14 residues. Germline V gene lookup returns CDR1 MGHRA and CDR2 YSYEKL. V gave up 3 bases and J gave up 8 bases; unmatched junction bases: 1. The CDR3 protein is CASSQTGGYSPLHF. Written as DNA, the CDR3 is TGCGCCAGCAGCCAGACAGGGGGCTATTCACCCCTCCACTTT.

The rearrangement joins TRBV6-5 to TRBJ1-1; D may be TRBD1 (5 bases). The length of the CDR3 is 13 residues. Trimming cost V 0 bases and J 11 bases, with 13 bases left between them. The germline gives CDR1 MNHEY, CDR2 SVGAGI. The CDR3 nucleotides read TGTGCCAGCAGTTACTCTACAAGGGGTGCCGCTTTCTTT. Its translation: CASSYSTRGAAFF.

The chain recombines TRBV30 with TRBJ1-5; a weak D match, TRBD1 (5 bases). The germline CDR1 and CDR2 sequences are GTSNPN and SVGIG (reference sequence). The CDR3 contains 13 residues. The V gene lost 5 bases and the J gene lost 5 bases, with 13 bases spanning the gap. The CDR3 protein is CAWGVGLDQPQHF. The DNA for the CDR3 is TGTGCCTGGGGGGTGGGGCTCGATCAGCCCCAGCATTTT. Complete variable domain (other parts from reference TRBV30 and TRBJ1-5): SQTIHQWPATLVQPVGSPLSLECTVEGTSNPNLYWYRQAAGRGLQLLFYSVGIGQISSEVPQNLSASRPQDRQFILSSKKLLLSDSGFYLCAWGVGLDQPQHFGDGTRLSIL.